What follows is one T cell receptor (beta chain) and its context. Its antigen is unknown. Base qualities are not recorded, but no much larger clone differs from it by a single base. Using the deep immunoSEQ assay, multiplex PCR amplified TCR CDR3 regions from genomic DNA. For each cell subset, the extracted genomic DNA was distributed evenly across all wells of several immunoSEQ 96-well plates, and each plate served as one replicate. Each replicate PCR for sorted subsets received approximately 220 ng genomic DNA, equal to tens of thousands of T cell genomes. Purified libraries were quantified with a Qubit 3.0 fluorometer, sized on a Bioanalyzer 2100, and re-quantified with the KAPA Library Quantification kit. Each immunoSEQ 96-well plate was sequenced on its own single-read 150-cycle Illumina NextSeq 550 flow cell. Processing in the source paper ran as follows. Because only junctional sequences without quality scores were contained in the immunoSEQ output, filtering matching that applied to full-length reads could not be performed. Sequences were annotated with PyIR, a Python wrapper for IgBLAST v1.9, using IMGT germline references to assign V/J genes and CDR3. Reads with weak V/J assignments (E-value above 1e-6), missing CDR3, stop codons, out-of-frame junctions, or ambiguous translated residues were removed. V3J clonotypes were defined as sequences sharing an identical inferred V gene, J gene, and CDR3 amino acid sequence. Percentage overlap between repertoires was calculated by dividing the number of shared unique clonotypes by the size of the smaller repertoire. Three approaches were used to assess repertoire richness: RTK rarefaction, the Chao1 estimator, and Recon v2.1 estimates of unobserved clonotypes. Generation probabilities were computed with OLGA for all TCRbeta clonotypes obtained by the gDNA method from a few donors. TCRdb carries this immuneACCESS record with in-frame sequences only. Its versions omit some clonotypes, under half of them owing to an unresolved V gene in the studies checked, with the rest unexplained. V, J and clone size are those of that table, while D and trimming were read from the DNA. The sample has about 1.1 million clones on record, around 78% of them singletons. Of the sample, 0.4% to 0.55% is held by the ten largest clones.

The donors were healthy, HIV-negative adults who had no recently reported acute infections or vaccinations. All donors were Caucasian adults living in Nashville, Tennessee, USA. CD4+ T cells were enriched by magnetic negative selection, after which naive cells were positively selected on CD45RA and the negative fraction was taken as the memory subset. Blood was obtained by leukapheresis, after which PBMCs were separated by Ficoll-Histopaque density gradient centrifugation and cryopreserved in liquid nitrogen vapor phase. Purity and quantity of every magnetically sorted T cell population were checked by analytical flow cytometry. Genomic DNA was isolated from every sorted fraction and measured by UV absorbance on a Nanodrop 2000c. CDR1 and CDR2 (SGHVS, FNYEAQ) derive from the germline V gene. Clipping removes 5 bases from V and 3 bases from J, with 6 as the unmatched junction base count. Taken from cysteine to phenylalanine, the CDR3 has 15 residues. Only the CDR3 DNA is retained, 45 bases long and in frame from the first base.

The data were taken from a study of shared clonotypes between healthy human individuals (dated by TCRdb to the early 2020s). The study in broad terms: Two women and a few men aged 18 to 49 years were included in the cohort. Per donor, three plates each were used for CD4 naive and CD4 memory, two for CD8 naive, and one for CD8 memory. Blood TCR repertoires of about 5 healthy adults were deeply sequenced to estimate repertoire size and the extent of clonotype sharing between individuals. Different laboratories and diverse techniques were used to prepare libraries and sequence TCR repertoires, to increase sequencing depth and limit assay-specific biases. Leukapheresis yielded between about 0.9 and 8.9 billion PBMCs per donor. Broader findings and caveats from the paper: Rarefaction of sorted-subset datasets indicated incomplete sequencing despite the large sequencing depth. Compared with non-shared clonotypes, clonotypes shared by all four sorted-subset donors had higher generation probabilities. Pairwise subsampling led to the expectation that sequencing depth would affect the degree of clonotype sharing among donors. Estimated clonotype richness was generally larger for naive than for memory subsets. Across a few donors, approximately 5% of naive CD4, roughly 3.5% of naive CD8, about 2.3% of memory CD4, and approximately 0.42% of memory CD8 clonotypes were shared. Sampling was limited to blood, and TCR repertoires in tissue likely differ from TCR repertoires in blood. Because the study included a small number of donors, the genetic and exposure-history diversity represented was limited.

The sequenced sample consisted of memory CD4+ T cells from PBMCs. What the cell subset or site label conveys for this sample: CD45RA-negative fraction. The sequence links TRBV7-6 to TRBJ2-7, with 11 central nucleotides matching TRBD2. This sequence originates from a man younger than 35 in good health. Some clones in this sample may be carry-over from other donors' samples. The nucleotide sequence reads as follows: TGTGCCAGCAGCCAGGGACTAGCGGCCTACTACGAGCAGTACTTC. Its protein is CASSQGLAAYYEQYF.